The sequence of this T cell receptor (beta chain) was determined in a study of graft-versus-host responses after intestinal transplantation. Study-wide results and limits: Levels of circulating GvH clones at their peak were associated with early post-transplant HvG declines. Allografts from individuals with graft-donor T cell macrochimerism displayed high graft-versus-host to host-versus-graft clonal ratios.

The repertoire was sequenced with immunoSEQ multiplex PCR; TCRdb's copy has only in-frame clones and lacks some. The sample includes 39,000 or so clones, 93% of them seen just once. As regards this clone: Its antigen is still unknown.

The CDR3 is made up of 14 amino acids. V was clipped by 8 bases and J by 2 bases; unmatched bases: 5. Germline V lookup: CDR1 LNHNV, CDR2 YYDKDF (reference sequence). This sequence was found in a human donor who was the organ donor for an intestinal transplant. The chain couples TRBV15 to TRBJ2-1, with 8 bases matching TRBD2. The specimen was unstimulated CD8+ T cells sorted from spleen or lymph node cells, collected before transplant. The CDR3 DNA reads TGTGCCACCCATAGCGGGGCAACCTACAATGAGCAGTTCTTC. Translated: CATHSGATYNEQFF.